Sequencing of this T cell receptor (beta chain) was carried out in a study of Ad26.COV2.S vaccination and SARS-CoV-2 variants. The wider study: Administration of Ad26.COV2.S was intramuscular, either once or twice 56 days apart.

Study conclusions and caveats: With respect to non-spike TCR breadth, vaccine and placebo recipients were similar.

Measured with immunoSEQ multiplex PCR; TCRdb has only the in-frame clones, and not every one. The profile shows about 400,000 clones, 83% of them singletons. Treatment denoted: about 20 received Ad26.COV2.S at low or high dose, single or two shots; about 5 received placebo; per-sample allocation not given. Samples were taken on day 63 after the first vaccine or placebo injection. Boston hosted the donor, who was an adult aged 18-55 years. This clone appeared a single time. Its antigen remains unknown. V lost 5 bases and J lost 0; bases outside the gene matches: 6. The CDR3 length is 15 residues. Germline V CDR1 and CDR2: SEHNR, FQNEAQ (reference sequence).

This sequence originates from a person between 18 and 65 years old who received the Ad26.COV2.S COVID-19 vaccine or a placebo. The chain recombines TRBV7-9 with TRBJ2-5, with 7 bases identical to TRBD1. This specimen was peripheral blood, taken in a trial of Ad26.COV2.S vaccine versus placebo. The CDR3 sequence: CASSGRDSNQETQYF. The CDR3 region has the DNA TGTGCCAGCAGCGGCCGGGACAGTAACCAAGAGACCCAGTACTTC.